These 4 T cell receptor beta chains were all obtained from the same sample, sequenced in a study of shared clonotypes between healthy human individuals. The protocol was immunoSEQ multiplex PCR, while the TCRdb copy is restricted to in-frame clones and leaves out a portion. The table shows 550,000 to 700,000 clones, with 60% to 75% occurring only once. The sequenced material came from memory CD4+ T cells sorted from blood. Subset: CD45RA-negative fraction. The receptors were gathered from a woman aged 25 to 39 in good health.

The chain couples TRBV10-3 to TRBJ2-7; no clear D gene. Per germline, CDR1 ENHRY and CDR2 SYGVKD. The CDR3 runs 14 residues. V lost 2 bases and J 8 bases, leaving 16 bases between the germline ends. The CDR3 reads CAISEAAIPTQQYF. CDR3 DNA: TGTGCCATCAGTGAGGCGGCAATACCTACGCAGCAGTACTTC.

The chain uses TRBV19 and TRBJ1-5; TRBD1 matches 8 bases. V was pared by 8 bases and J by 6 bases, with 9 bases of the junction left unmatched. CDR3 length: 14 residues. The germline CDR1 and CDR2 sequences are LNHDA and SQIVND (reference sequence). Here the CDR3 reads CASSGGLNFQPQHF. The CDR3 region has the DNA TGTGCCAGTTCAGGGGGCTTAAATTTTCAGCCCCAGCATTTT.

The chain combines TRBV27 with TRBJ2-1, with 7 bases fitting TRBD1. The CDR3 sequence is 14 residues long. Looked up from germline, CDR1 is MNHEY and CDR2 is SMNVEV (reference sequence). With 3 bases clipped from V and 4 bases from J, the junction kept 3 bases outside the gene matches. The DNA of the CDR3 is TGTGCCAGCAGTTTCGTACAGGGGTACAATGAGCAGTTCTTC. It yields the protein CASSFVQGYNEQFF.

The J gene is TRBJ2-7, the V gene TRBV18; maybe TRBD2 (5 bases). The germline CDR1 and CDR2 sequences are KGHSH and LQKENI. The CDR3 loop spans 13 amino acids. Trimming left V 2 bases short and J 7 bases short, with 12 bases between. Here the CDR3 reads CASSPDYLSEQYF. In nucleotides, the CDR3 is TGTGCCAGCTCACCAGACTACCTTTCTGAGCAGTACTTC. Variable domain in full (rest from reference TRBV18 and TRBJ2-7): NAGVMQNPRHLVRRRGQEARLRCSPMKGHSHVYWYRQLPEEGLKFMVYLQKENIIDESGMPKERFSAEFPKEGPSILRIQQVVRGDSAAYFCASSPDYLSEQYFGPGTRLTVT.